Listed here are 26 T cell receptor beta chains from one sample, sequenced in a study of shared T cell receptors in the human thymus. Generated by immunoSEQ multiplex PCR, the TCRdb table keeps only in-frame clones and is missing some. There are roughly 500,000 clones in the sample; about 84% occur only once, and 0.013% lies in the top ten. This sample also appeared in a second study, on human thymus T cells.

The specimen sequenced was thymocytes. Source of these receptors: a boy younger than two with a congenital heart defect.

The V gene is TRBV6-5, the J gene TRBJ1-2; no firm D call. The CDR3 consists of 11 residues. CDR1 MNHEY and CDR2 SVGAGI come from the germline V gene. Trimming cost V 2 bases and J 7 bases, with 5 bases left between them. CDR3 sequence: CASSYGGGYTF. For the CDR3, the DNA is TGTGCCAGCAGTTACGGCGGTGGCTACACCTTC.

CDR3 in DNA: TGTGCCAGCAGCTTAGTATATAGTTCCAAAAACATTCAGTACTTC. This gives the protein CASSLVYSSKNIQYF. This chain links TRBV5-6 with TRBJ2-4; the D is unclear. This CDR3 has 15 residues. Trimming took off 2 bases at V and 2 bases at J, with 11 bases between the two ends. Germline V gene sequence: CDR1 SGHDT, CDR2 YYEEEE.

This clone was detected a few times. The gene calls are TRBV6-4 and TRBJ2-7, with 10 bases matching TRBD1. The CDR3 has 15 amino acids. The V gene end was trimmed by 3 bases and the J gene end by 3 bases; junction bases not matched to a gene: 5. Germline lookup yields CDR1 MRHNA and CDR2 SNTAGT. CDR3 bases: TGTGCCAGCAGTGAAGGGACAGGGGAGGGCTACGAGCAGTACTTC. Amino acid sequence: CASSEGTGEGYEQYF.

This chain uses TRBV6-1 with TRBJ2-7; no definite D call. Trimming left V 7 bases short and J 7 bases short, with 5 bases between. The CDR3 consists of 9 residues. The germline CDR1 and CDR2 sequences are MNHNS and SASEGT. In DNA form, the CDR3 reads TGTGCCAGCAACGGGGAGCAGTACTTC. It is translated as CASNGEQYF.

This clone showed up just a few times. The rearrangement links TRBV13 to TRBJ1-1; TRBD1 is a possible D gene (6 bases). Germline CDR1 PRHDT, CDR2 FYEKMQ (reference sequence). This CDR3 spans 18 amino acids. V lost 0 bases to trimming and J lost 1 base, with 18 bases between them. This CDR3 reads CASSLGLDNRETNTEAFF. CDR3 sequence (DNA): TGTGCCAGCAGCTTAGGCCTCGACAACAGGGAAACGAACACTGAAGCTTTCTTT.

The genes are TRBV5-1 and TRBJ2-7, with 13 bases aligning to TRBD2. The CDR3 runs to 19 residues. Unmatched junction bases numbered 12, after V lost 3 bases and J lost 0 bases. Per the germline V gene, CDR1 is SGHRS and CDR2 is YFSETQ. CDR3 sequence reads: CASSYNPGTSGNCSYEQYF. CDR3 DNA: TGCGCCAGCAGCTATAACCCCGGGACTAGCGGGAACTGCTCCTACGAGCAGTACTTC.

This clone came up a few times. The chain is built from TRBV4-2 and TRBJ1-4; D is possibly TRBD1 (5 bases). The ends were cut back, 3 bases at V and 5 bases at J, with 10 bases in the middle. The CDR3 has 14 residues. Per the germline V gene, CDR1 is LGHNA and CDR2 is YNFKEQ. The chain's CDR3 is CASSHPDSNEKLFF. The CDR3 DNA follows: TGTGCCAGCAGCCATCCCGACAGCAATGAAAAACTGTTTTTT.

The chain carries TRBV5-1 and TRBJ1-1; 12 bases are a match to TRBD1. The CDR3 sequence is 17 residues long. Per the germline V gene, CDR1 is SGHRS and CDR2 is YFSETQ. After removal of 0 bases from V and 1 base from J, the junction contained 4 bases not matched to a gene. As DNA, the CDR3 is TGCGCCAGCAGCTTGGCAGGGACAGGGGGCAAGAACACTGAAGCTTTCTTT. It translates to CASSLAGTGGKNTEAFF.

This rearrangement joins TRBV4-3 to TRBJ2-5; 14 positions agree with TRBD2. Germline trimming cut 4 bases from V and 5 bases from J; bases unmatched to any gene: 24. Germline CDR1 and CDR2: LGHNA and YSLEER. The CDR3 loop spans 22 amino acids. The CDR3 bases are TGCGCCAGCAGCCTTTTCTGGGTTCTGGGACAGGAGACTAGCGGGGGGGTGGAGACCCAGTACTTC. Translated: CASSLFWVLGQETSGGVETQYF.

V usage is TRBV28 and J usage is TRBJ2-1; TRBD1 is a possible D gene (6 bases). The V gene lost 4 bases and the J gene lost 0 bases, with 10 bases spanning the gap. The length of the CDR3 is 15 residues. The germline V gene encodes CDR1 MDHEN and CDR2 SYDVKM. CDR3 residues: CASSSTGSSYNEQFF. CDR3 coding DNA: TGTGCCAGCAGTTCGACAGGTAGCTCCTACAATGAGCAGTTCTTC.

V and J are TRBV4-3 and TRBJ2-1, with 11 bases that match TRBD2. Germline loops: CDR1 LGHNA, CDR2 YSLEER. This CDR3 is 16 amino acids long. Losses at the gene ends were 1 base for V and 7 bases for J; bases not matched to a gene: 6. CDR3 coding DNA: TGCGCCAGCAGCCAAGCTCCGGGACTAGCGGTAAATGAGCAGTTCTTC. Its translation is CASSQAPGLAVNEQFF.

The V call is TRBV7-9, the J call TRBJ2-2; D is unclear. Germline lookup yields CDR1 SEHNR and CDR2 FQNEAQ (reference sequence). V was pared by 5 bases and J by 1 base, with 11 bases between. The CDR3 is 15 residues long. CDR3 amino acids: CASSLLKMNTGELFF. DNA of the CDR3: TGTGCCAGCAGCCTCCTTAAAATGAACACCGGGGAGCTGTTTTTT.

The rearrangement links TRBV4-3 to TRBJ2-7; D is possibly TRBD2 (7 bases). The germline V and J ends were trimmed by 0 bases and 4 bases, with 13 bases remaining between them. Germline V gene data show CDR1 as LGHNA and CDR2 as YSLEER. This CDR3 is 15 amino acids long. The CDR3 spells CASSQDPAGQYEQYF. The CDR3 coding sequence is TGCGCCAGCAGCCAAGATCCAGCGGGACAATACGAGCAGTACTTC.

V usage is TRBV10-2 and J usage is TRBJ1-2; TRBD1 is a possible D gene (6 bases). Germline CDR1 is WSHSY and CDR2 is SAAADI. Trimming pared 0 bases from V and 7 bases from J, leaving 12 bases between. The CDR3 consists of 14 residues. The CDR3 bases are TGCGCCAGCAGTGAGTCGCGGGGGGCAGGTGGCTACACCTTC. Translating it yields CASSESRGAGGYTF.

Only a few counts were recorded for this clone. The chain links TRBV29-1 to TRBJ2-1; TRBD1 matches 8 bases. The CDR3 length is 12 residues. Per the germline V gene, CDR1 is SQVTM and CDR2 is ANQGSEA. CDR3 amino acids: CSSPGTGNEQFF. In nucleotides, the CDR3 is TGCAGTAGCCCCGGGACAGGCAATGAGCAGTTCTTC.

The chain couples TRBV7-9 to TRBJ2-7; TRBD2 matches at 8 bases. The CDR3 totals 16 residues. From germline, CDR1 is SEHNR and CDR2 FQNEAQ (reference sequence). The junction had 7 bases not matched to a gene; V was cut back by 1 base and J by 2 bases. In nucleotides, the CDR3 is TGTGCCAGCAGCTTAGACAGTAGCGGGGATGCCTACGAGCAGTACTTC. This gives the protein CASSLDSSGDAYEQYF.

This sequence joins TRBV9 and TRBJ2-3; TRBD2 matches 15 bases. The germline gives CDR1 SGDLS, CDR2 YYNGEE. V lost 0 bases to trimming and J lost 5 bases; unmatched junction nucleotides: 4. The CDR3 consists of 17 residues. For the CDR3, the DNA is TGTGCCAGCAGCGTAGGGACTAGCGGGAGGGCCGGAGATACGCAGTATTTT. It yields the protein CASSVGTSGRAGDTQYF.

The chain combines TRBV5-1 with TRBJ2-5, with D possibly TRBD1 on 6 matching bases. Trimming took 4 bases from V and 5 from J, leaving 21 bases between them. The CDR3 is 16 amino acids. CDR1 is SGHRS and CDR2 is YFSETQ in the germline V gene. CDR3 loop: CASSPSGPGDVETQYF. DNA for the CDR3: TGCGCCAGCAGCCCCAGCGGCCCAGGGGATGTGGAGACCCAGTACTTC.

This clone was detected only a few times. The CDR3 region has the DNA TGTGCCAGCAGCCTATCATGCTTACAGGGGGCGGGCGGGGAGCTGTTTTTT. This encodes CASSLSCLQGAGGELFF. The chain joins TRBV2 to TRBJ2-2; 9 nucleotides align to TRBD1. V lost 6 bases, J lost 7 bases, and 15 bases stayed unmatched. CDR1 SNHLY and CDR2 FYNNEI come from the germline V gene. The CDR3 is made up of 17 amino acids. Full variable domain (outside the CDR3, taken from reference TRBV2 and TRBJ2-2): EPEVTQTPSHQVTQMGQEVILRCVPISNHLYFYWYRQILGQKVEFLVSFYNNEISEKSEIFDDQFSVERPDGSNFTLKIRSTKLEDSAMYFCASSLSCLQGAGGELFFGEGSRLTVL.

This clone appeared a single time. The V and J genes are TRBV30 and TRBJ2-7, with D possibly TRBD1 on 5 matching bases. Germline V lookup: CDR1 GTSNPN, CDR2 SVGIG (reference sequence). Trimming left V 2 bases short and J 2 bases short, with 10 bases between. This CDR3 region has 13 residues. The CDR3 region has the DNA TGTGCCTGGAGTTTAGGGGCCGCCTACGAGCAGTACTTC. This translates into CAWSLGAAYEQYF.

V gene TRBV29-1 combines with J gene TRBJ2-1; D perhaps matches TRBD2 (6 bases). The germline gives CDR1 SQVTM, CDR2 ANQGSEA. V was trimmed by 7 bases and J by 2 bases, leaving 12 bases between them. The CDR3 totals 13 residues. The CDR3 DNA sequence: TGCAGCGCCGGGGACTTCCCCTACAATGAGCAGTTCTTC. The encoded protein is CSAGDFPYNEQFF.

V usage is TRBV11-3 and J usage is TRBJ2-7; 7 bases are shared with TRBD2. CDR1 and CDR2 from the germline V gene are SGHNT and YENEEA. The J segment lost 3 bases and the V segment lost 4 bases, leaving 6 bases of the junction unmatched. This CDR3 comprises 14 residues. The DNA of the CDR3 is TGTGCCAGCAGCTGGGTGGGGGGGTTCTACGAGCAGTACTTC. Its protein is CASSWVGGFYEQYF.

This chain connects TRBV2 to TRBJ2-5, with D possibly being TRBD1 (6 bases). V dropped 6 bases and J dropped 3 bases, with 23 bases sitting between them. The CDR3 loop spans 17 amino acids. Germline V lookup: CDR1 SNHLY, CDR2 FYNNEI. The CDR3 is CASRAQGLVGAKETQYF. The CDR3 DNA reads TGTGCCAGCAGGGCCCAGGGGCTAGTAGGGGCTAAAGAGACCCAGTACTTC.

The chain links TRBV18 to TRBJ2-7; weak D call: TRBD2 (6 bases). The CDR3 contains 17 residues. Germline V gives CDR1 KGHSH, CDR2 LQKENI. V gave up 3 bases and J gave up 2 bases, with 20 bases separating them. The CDR3 DNA follows: TGTGCCAGCTCACCGGGGGGTCCCCTCTTCCACGCCTACGAGCAGTACTTC. Amino acid sequence: CASSPGGPLFHAYEQYF.

The rearrangement joins TRBV28 to TRBJ2-1, with TRBD2 matching 14 bases. The CDR3 sequence is 17 residues long. V was clipped by 10 bases and J by 5 bases; unmatched bases: 13. Germline V gene data show CDR1 as MDHEN and CDR2 as SYDVKM. CDR3 in DNA: TGTGCCATCTCGGGACTAGCGGGAGATAAGGGGAACAATGAGCAGTTCTTC. Translated: CAISGLAGDKGNNEQFF.

The chain employs TRBV19 and TRBJ2-1, with TRBD2 identical over 7 bases. The CDR3 covers 15 residues. The V gene end was trimmed by 3 bases and the J gene end by 5 bases; junction bases not matched to a gene: 7. Germline V CDR1 and CDR2: LNHDA, SQIVND (reference sequence). The CDR3 region is CASSIQSSGNNEQFF. The CDR3 nucleotides are TGTGCCAGTAGTATTCAGTCTAGCGGTAACAATGAGCAGTTCTTC.